The entry that follows covers one TCR beta chain sequence. CDR1 is LGHNA, CDR2 YNFKEQ, per germline. The CDR3 totals 19 residues. V was pared by 1 base and J by 4 bases, with 14 bases of the junction left unmatched. This entry comes from a study of patients and donors after allogeneic stem cell transplantation. TCRdb reanalysed the RT-PCR reads using MiXCR and keeps one entry per CDR3 protein. The table shows more than 150,000 distinct CDR3 sequences, with around two fifths occurring only once. Material for sequencing was blood, either unsorted or a sorted T cell fraction (not recorded which). The source is a human donor who was either an allogeneic HSCT recipient or a stem cell or donor lymphocyte infusion donor (not recorded which). It is not recorded whose cells these are; they may come from a transplant donor. V gene TRBV4-2 combines with J gene TRBJ2-4; the match to TRBD2 covers 9 bases. The CDR3 DNA sequence: TGTGCCAGCAGCCAAGGTGTAGCGGGAGAATGGTGGGTGAAAAACATTCAGTACTTC. It codes for CASSQGVAGEWWVKNIQYF.